Sequencing of this T cell receptor (beta chain) was carried out in a study of beta chain features in type 1 diabetes. Every single donor gave one heparinised blood draw, and these averaged roughly 120 mL. Germline V CDR1 and CDR2: SEHNR, FQNEAQ (reference sequence). V lost 3 bases and J lost 5, with 13 bases in between. CDR3 length: 14 amino acids. Since all of the isolated RNA was reverse transcribed, expressed TCRB transcripts were what got sequenced. The protocol was immunoSEQ multiplex PCR, while the TCRdb copy is restricted to in-frame clones and leaves out a portion. The table has fewer than 650,000 clones, roughly 15% seen once.

This sequence was found in a man aged 18 to 30 in good health. Sequences were obtained from naive CD4+ T cells from blood. This sequence joins TRBV7-9 and TRBJ1-1; perhaps TRBD1 as D (5 bases). In DNA form, the CDR3 reads TGTGCCAGCAGCTTGATGGGGCGTCATACTGAAGCTTTCTTT. Translated, it gives CASSLMGRHTEAFF.